This is a list of T cell receptor beta chains from one sample in a study of T cell responses to AZD1222 COVID-19 vaccine. Sequencing was performed with immunoSEQ multiplex PCR; in TCRdb, only in-frame clones are kept and a portion is missing. Of tens of thousands of clones in the sample, approximately 90% were seen once. Specimen: peripheral blood, collected on day 0 of AZD1222 vaccination. Receptors were obtained from an adult in good health. Both conserved end residues are part of each CDR3. A D gene is named only where the DNA matches it firmly. Rows may omit the clone size; those that give it use once, few, many or a size class.

. TRBJ2-7 . TRBV3-1/TRBV3-2 CASSQVGTGIYEQYF TGTGCCAGCAGCCAAGTGGGAACAGGGATCTACGAGCAGTACTTC
TRBD2 TRBJ2-1 . TRBV11-2 CASSDTGRTSDRWDEQFF TGTGCCAGCAGCGACACCGGTAGGACTAGCGACCGGTGGGATGAGCAGTTCTTC
. TRBJ2-7 . TRBV19 CASSPGGEDYEQYF TGTGCCAGTAGTCCCGGGGGCGAGGACTACGAGCAGTACTTC
. TRBJ1-2 once TRBV29-1 CSVSPTSDGYTF TGCAGCGTCTCCCCGACGTCCGATGGCTACACCTTC
TRBD1 TRBJ1-2 . TRBV19 CATQRTGKGDGYTF TGTGCCACGCAGCGGACAGGGAAAGGAGATGGCTACACCTTC
. TRBJ2-7 . TRBV13 CASSLVGDYEQYF TGTGCCAGCAGCTTAGTGGGGGACTACGAGCAGTACTTC
. TRBJ1-1 . TRBV5-1 CASSSEGDNTEAFF TGCGCCAGCAGCTCGGAGGGCGATAACACTGAAGCTTTCTTT
. TRBJ2-1 . TRBV10-3 CAISEALVEGEQFF TGTGCCATCAGTGAAGCACTAGTTGAGGGTGAGCAGTTCTTC
. TRBJ2-1 . TRBV7-9 CASSPRQESSYNEQFF TGTGCCAGCAGCCCCCGACAGGAGAGCTCCTACAATGAGCAGTTCTTC
TRBD1 TRBJ2-3 few TRBV7-9 CASSRGTGVRTDTQYF TGTGCCAGCAGCCGTGGGACAGGGGTCCGCACAGATACGCAGTATTTT
TRBD2 TRBJ2-5 . TRBV9 CASSASGSAETQYF TGTGCCAGCAGCGCTAGCGGGAGTGCCGAGACCCAGTACTTC
TRBD2 TRBJ2-2 once TRBV7-2 CASSFREGLTGELFF TGTGCCAGCAGCTTTCGGGAGGGCCTGACCGGGGAGCTGTTTTTT
. TRBJ2-2 . TRBV14 CASSSTVGFSGELFF TGTGCCAGCAGCTCTACGGTGGGATTTAGCGGGGAGCTGTTTTTT
. TRBJ2-2 . TRBV2 CASTNRDGNTGELFF TGTGCCAGCACCAACCGGGACGGGAACACCGGGGAGCTGTTTTTT
. TRBJ1-3 few TRBV5-5 CASSLVGTGNTIYF TGTGCCAGCAGCTTAGTAGGGACTGGAAACACCATATATTTT
. TRBJ2-2 . TRBV4-3 CASSLQGMQTGELFF TGCGCCAGCAGCTTACAGGGTATGCAAACCGGGGAGCTGTTTTTT
. TRBJ2-1 . TRBV24-1 CATSEASEQFF TGTGCCACCAGTGAAGCTAGCGAGCAGTTCTTC
TRBD2 TRBJ2-1 . TRBV4-1 CASSPLADSYNEQFF TGCGCCAGCAGCCCACTAGCGGACTCCTACAATGAGCAGTTCTTC
. TRBJ1-2 . TRBV24-1 CATSDPWAGWGYTF TGTGCCACCAGTGACCCCTGGGCGGGATGGGGCTACACCTTC
. TRBJ2-5 . TRBV5-1 CASSLEPQTGRIGETQYF TGCGCCAGCAGCTTGGAACCCCAGACAGGCCGGATAGGGGAGACCCAGTACTTC
. TRBJ1-2 . TRBV9 CASSTAHYGYTF TGTGCCAGCAGTACAGCCCACTATGGCTACACCTTC
TRBD1 TRBJ1-1 . TRBV6-5 CASSYPMTGLPEAFF TGTGCCAGCAGTTACCCGATGACAGGGCTCCCTGAAGCTTTCTTT
TRBD2 TRBJ2-2 . TRBV7-3 CASSQIAGGPLKGELFF TGTGCCAGCAGCCAAATAGCGGGAGGGCCCCTAAAGGGGGAGCTGTTTTTT
. TRBJ1-3 . TRBV10-3 CAISPRTLGNTIYF TGTGCCATCAGCCCTAGGACGCTTGGAAACACCATATATTTT